Reported below is one T cell receptor (beta chain). Its antigen is undetermined. The data derive from a study of blood T cells in healthy people across ages. Using a J-beta primer mix together with a sample-barcoded 5' primer, a second PCR was run for about 7 to 12 cycles. TCRdb recomputed calls from the 5' RACE reads with MiXCR, one row per CDR3 protein. The sample holds about 1.8 million distinct CDR3 sequences, roughly 52% seen once. Regarding the study as a whole: In these data, TCR beta diversity tracked strongly with naive T cell percentage.

The V gene's germline CDR1 is DFQATT and CDR2 SNEGSKA (reference sequence). J was trimmed by 5 bases and V by 1 base; bases with no gene match: 19. The CDR3 consists of 18 residues. The source material was blood. V is TRBV20-1 and J is TRBJ2-5, with 7 bases aligning to TRBD2. The receptor comes from a woman aged 40-49 years in good health. CDR3 sequence: CSARGVAGDPYDGETQYF. The DNA of the CDR3 is TGCAGTGCTAGAGGGGTGGCGGGGGACCCCTATGATGGGGAGACCCAGTACTTC.